This T cell receptor beta chain was captured in a study of identical twins. The ends were cut back, 0 bases at V and 4 bases at J, with 3 bases in the middle. The CDR3 length is 13 residues. The germline V gene encodes CDR1 LNHNV and CDR2 YYDKDF (reference sequence). TCRdb used MiXCR to reprocess the 5' RACE reads, holding one entry per CDR3 protein. Here the sample spans approximately 220,000 distinct CDR3 sequences, 7.5% being singletons. Study results and caveats: Models predicted too little out-of-frame TCR alpha sharing in monozygotic twins. The study found excess low generation probability among twin-shared out-of-frame alpha sequences.

This clonotype was counted a few times. Its antigen is currently unknown. This sample was also put to use in a study of yellow fever vaccine responses in identical twins.

Sequenced input: memory (CD45RO+) T cells sorted from blood. The chain combines TRBV15 with TRBJ2-2, with D unclear. The source is a woman younger than 35 in good health. The CDR3 here is CATSREATGELFF. The CDR3 coding sequence is TGTGCCACCAGCAGAGAGGCCACCGGGGAGCTGTTTTTT.